This entry concerns a single T cell receptor (beta chain). The germline V gene has CDR1 SSHAT and CDR2 FNYEAQ (reference sequence). The ends lost 4 bases at V and 1 base at J; junction bases unmatched: 6. This CDR3 comprises 16 residues. TCRdb keeps only in-frame clones here, not all; method: immunoSEQ multiplex PCR. The sample records 100,000 to 150,000 clones, 60% to 85% being singletons. This record belongs to a study of blood T cell repertoires in COVID-19. The chain carries TRBV7-7 and TRBJ2-2; 7 bases line up with TRBD1. This receptor was taken from a man aged 65-85 years with acute or convalescent COVID-19. The sequencing sample was made of peripheral blood. The CDR3 spells CASSSRTGENTGELFF. The CDR3 DNA reads TGTGCCAGCAGCTCTCGGACAGGAGAGAACACCGGGGAGCTGTTTTTT.